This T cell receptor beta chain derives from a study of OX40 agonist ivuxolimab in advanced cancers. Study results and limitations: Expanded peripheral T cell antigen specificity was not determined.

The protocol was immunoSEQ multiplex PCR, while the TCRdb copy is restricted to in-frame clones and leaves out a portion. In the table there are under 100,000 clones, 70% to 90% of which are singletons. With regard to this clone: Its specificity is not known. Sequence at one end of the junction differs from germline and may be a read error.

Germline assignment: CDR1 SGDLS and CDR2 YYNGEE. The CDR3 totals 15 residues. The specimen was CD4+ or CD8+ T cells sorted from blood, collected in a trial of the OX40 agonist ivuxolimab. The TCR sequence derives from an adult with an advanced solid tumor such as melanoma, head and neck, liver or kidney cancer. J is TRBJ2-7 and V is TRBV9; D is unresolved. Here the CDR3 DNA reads TGTGCCAGCAGCGCCCGTGAGGAGTCATCCTACGAGCAGTGCTTC. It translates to CASSAREESSYEQCF.